One and the same sample provided the 27 T cell receptor beta chains below, sequenced in a study of STAT5B mutations in CD4+ large granular lymphocyte leukemia. Profiling relied on immunoSEQ multiplex PCR, and the TCRdb table lists in-frame clones only, not all of them. The sample holds 20,000 to 25,000 clones, around 80% seen once. Material: CD4+ T cells from blood buffy coats. The source of these receptors is a human donor in good health.

The J gene is TRBJ2-1, the V gene TRBV19; 12 positions match TRBD2. Germline loops: CDR1 LNHDA, CDR2 SQIVND (reference sequence). After removal of 5 bases from V and 7 bases from J, the junction contained 3 bases not matched to a gene. This CDR3 region has 14 residues. In DNA, the CDR3 is TGTGCCAGTAGTCCCACTAGCGGGAGGAATGAGCAGTTCTTC. Encoded protein: CASSPTSGRNEQFF. Full variable domain (missing parts from reference TRBV19 and TRBJ2-1): DGGITQSPKYLFRKEGQNVTLSCEQNLNHDAMYWYRQDPGQGLRLIYYSQIVNDFQKGDIAEGYSVSREKKESFPLTVTSAQKNPTAFYLCASSPTSGRNEQFFGPGTRLTVL.

The chain employs TRBV9 and TRBJ2-1; 11 bases align to TRBD2. CDR1 is SGDLS, CDR2 YYNGEE, per germline. V lost 4 bases, J lost 4 bases, and 10 bases stayed unmatched. The CDR3 runs 17 residues. CDR3 amino acids: CASSNYPGLADYNEQFF. The CDR3 coding sequence is TGTGCCAGCAGCAATTATCCGGGACTAGCGGATTACAATGAGCAGTTCTTC. Full variable domain (outside the CDR3, taken from reference TRBV9 and TRBJ2-1): DSGVTQTPKHLITATGQRVTLRCSPRSGDLSVYWYQQSLDQGLQFLIQYYNGEERAKGNILERFSAQQFPDLHSELNLSSLELGDSALYFCASSNYPGLADYNEQFFGPGTRLTVL.

This chain connects TRBV7-6 to TRBJ2-2; no clear D gene. This CDR3 is 14 amino acids long. In germline, CDR1 is SGHVS, CDR2 FNYEAQ. Trimming removed 2 bases from V and 1 base from J, with 5 bases in between. CDR3 DNA: TGTGCCAGCAGCTTATACGGGAACACCGGGGAGCTGTTTTTT. Residues: CASSLYGNTGELFF.

The rearrangement links TRBV18 to TRBJ1-1; D is possibly TRBD1 (5 bases). Germline loops: CDR1 KGHSH, CDR2 LQKENI. Trimming stripped 4 bases from V and 1 base from J, with 7 bases between. This CDR3 has 13 residues. The CDR3 sequence is CASSLQENTEAFF. CDR3 DNA: TGTGCCAGCTCACTACAGGAGAACACTGAAGCTTTCTTT.

DNA of the CDR3: TGTGCCAGCAGCCAGACCACAGGGAGAGCTTTCTTT. Its protein is CASSQTTGRAFF. The chain links TRBV14 to TRBJ1-1, with TRBD1 as a possible D gene (6 bases). The CDR3 contains 12 residues. V lost 3 bases and J 10 bases, leaving 12 bases between the germline ends. From germline, CDR1 is SGHDN and CDR2 FVKESK.

This clone has only one observation. V is TRBV6-5 and J is TRBJ2-3; D is uncertain. This CDR3 is 11 amino acids long. Trimming took 7 bases from V and 7 from J, leaving 9 bases between them. Germline V gene data show CDR1 as MNHEY and CDR2 as SVGAGI. The CDR3 here is CASTLLNTQYF. In nucleotides, the CDR3 is TGTGCCAGCACACTACTCAATACGCAGTATTTT.

This chain links TRBV13 with TRBJ2-1; D possibly corresponds to TRBD2 (6 bases). V dropped 8 bases and J dropped 0 bases, with 8 bases sitting between them. The CDR3 covers 13 residues. The V gene's germline CDR1 is PRHDT and CDR2 FYEKMQ (reference sequence). CDR3 sequence (DNA): TGTGCCAGCGCCGGGAGCTCCTACAATGAGCAGTTCTTC. This gives the protein CASAGSSYNEQFF.

The table lists this clone with a few counts. A junction boundary mismatches the germline segment, possibly from a read error. The chain links TRBV10-1 to TRBJ1-1; D not certain. The V gene's germline CDR1 is WNHNN and CDR2 SYGVQD (reference sequence). CDR3 length: 13 amino acids. The CDR3 loop is CASSESGSREGFF. The CDR3 coding sequence is TGCGCCAGCAGTGAGTCGGGGAGTCGAGAAGGTTTCTTT.

The chain has TRBV10-3 and TRBJ1-1; D possibly corresponds to TRBD1 (6 bases). The V end lost 8 bases, the J end lost 1 base, and 14 bases lay between the germline ends. The CDR3 covers 14 residues. Per germline, CDR1 ENHRY and CDR2 SYGVKD. The CDR3 reads CAISPKGQNTEAFF. CDR3 DNA: TGTGCCATCTCCCCAAAGGGACAGAACACTGAAGCTTTCTTT.

The V and J genes are TRBV18 and TRBJ1-5; D uncertain. The germline V gene has CDR1 KGHSH and CDR2 LQKENI. The CDR3 extends over 13 amino acids. The ends were cut back, 1 base at V and 5 bases at J, with 6 bases in the middle. CDR3 coding DNA: TGTGCCAGCTCACCACGAACCGATCAGCCCCAGCATTTT. Its translation is CASSPRTDQPQHF.

CDR3: CASRLPNGTSGNTIYF. The CDR3 nucleotides are TGCGCCAGCAGATTACCTAACGGGACTTCTGGAAACACCATATATTTT. The chain is built from TRBV10-1 and TRBJ1-3; the D gene is possibly TRBD1 (5 bases). Germline V gene lookup returns CDR1 WNHNN and CDR2 SYGVQD (reference sequence). V was clipped by 6 bases and J by 1 base, with 16 bases between them. CDR3 length: 16 amino acids.

V and J are TRBV11-3 and TRBJ2-7; a possible D gene is TRBD1 (6 bases). The V end was cut by 3 bases, the J end by 3 bases, with 15 bases between. Per the germline V gene, CDR1 is SGHNT and CDR2 is YENEEA. The length of the CDR3 is 15 residues. CDR3 loop: CASSFMSGHLYEQYF. DNA of the CDR3: TGTGCCAGCAGCTTTATGTCGGGACACCTCTACGAGCAGTACTTC.

The CDR3 protein is CASSPPQETQYF. DNA for the CDR3: TGTGCCAGCTCACCACCACAAGAGACCCAGTACTTC. The chain recombines TRBV18 with TRBJ2-5; the D is unclear. The ends were cut back, 0 bases at V and 2 bases at J, with 1 base in the middle. Germline V gene lookup returns CDR1 KGHSH and CDR2 LQKENI. The CDR3 is made up of 12 amino acids.

The chain couples TRBV5-1 to TRBJ2-3; D is uncertain. V dropped 2 bases and J dropped 0 bases, with 10 bases sitting between them. Germline lookup yields CDR1 SGHRS and CDR2 YFSETQ. CDR3 length equals 15 residues. The CDR3 reads CASSFPRDSTDTQYF. The CDR3 DNA is TGCGCCAGCAGCTTTCCGCGCGACAGCACAGATACGCAGTATTTT. Drawing the rest from reference TRBV5-1 and TRBJ2-3, the complete variable domain is KAGVTQTPRYLIKTRGQQVTLSCSPISGHRSVSWYQQTPGQGLQFLFEYFSETQRNKGNFPGRFSGRQFSNSRSEMNVSTLELGDSALYLCASSFPRDSTDTQYFGPGTRLTVL.

V usage is TRBV6-6 and J usage is TRBJ2-7; TRBD1 is a possible D gene (5 bases). The germline CDR1 and CDR2 sequences are MNHNY and SVGAGI (reference sequence). Trimming pared 0 bases from V and 12 bases from J, leaving 15 bases between. The CDR3 length is 13 residues. In DNA, the CDR3 is TGTGCCAGCAGTTACTCTGGCCCACAGGTGGCGTACTTC. Translated, it gives CASSYSGPQVAYF.

There are a few counts of this clone. The chain uses TRBV25-1 and TRBJ2-3; no clear D gene. Germline V gene data show CDR1 as MGHDK and CDR2 as SYGVNS. V was pared by 6 bases and J by 2 bases, with 9 bases between. This CDR3 comprises 13 residues. The CDR3, as DNA: TGTGCCAGCAGCTCTTATCTCACAGATACGCAGTATTTT. It encodes CASSSYLTDTQYF. The whole variable domain, remainder taken from reference TRBV25-1 and TRBJ2-3, is EADIYQTPRYLVIGTGKKITLECSQTMGHDKMYWYQQDPGMELHLIHYSYGVNSTEKGDLSSESTVSRIRTEHFPLTLESARPSHTSQYLCASSSYLTDTQYFGPGTRLTVL.

The chain recombines TRBV6-1 with TRBJ1-1; unclear D gene. The CDR3 has 15 residues. V lost 2 bases and J 5 bases, leaving 15 bases between the germline ends. Germline V gene sequence: CDR1 MNHNS, CDR2 SASEGT. CDR3 DNA sequence: TGTGCCAGCAGTGAAAGAGCAGGTGGGAGGACTGAAGCTTTCTTT. This gives the protein CASSERAGGRTEAFF.

This sequence joins TRBV7-2 and TRBJ2-7, with D perhaps TRBD1 (6 bases). Germline CDR1 SGHTA, CDR2 FQGNSA. The CDR3 spans 17 residues. Trimming cost V 3 bases and J 0 bases, with 18 bases left between them. The CDR3 bases are TGTGCCAGCAGCTTCAGAGGGGGTGCGTCAAGCTCCTACGAGCAGTACTTC. This codes for CASSFRGGASSSYEQYF.

In nucleotides, the CDR3 is TGTGCTAGTGGAAAAAGGGAGTTTATGGTAATGGATCAAGAGACCCAGTACTTC. Residues: CASGKREFMVMDQETQYF. The rearrangement uses TRBV12-5 and TRBJ2-5, with a weak D call TRBD2 (5 bases). The germline gives CDR1 LGHNT, CDR2 FRNRAP. CDR3 length equals 18 residues. V was cut by 6 bases and J by 2 bases, with 25 bases left in between. The full variable domain, in which reference TRBV12-5 and TRBJ2-5 provide the parts outside the CDR3, is DARVTQTPRHKVTEMGQEVTMRCQPILGHNTVFWYRQTMMQGLELLAYFRNRAPLDDSGMPKDRFSAEMPDATLATLKIQPSEPRDSAVYFCASGKREFMVMDQETQYFGPGTRLLVL.

The chain recombines TRBV2 with TRBJ2-7; D is possibly TRBD2 (6 bases). This CDR3 is 13 amino acids long. The germline V gene encodes CDR1 SNHLY and CDR2 FYNNEI. V lost 9 bases to trimming and J lost 3 bases, with 15 bases between them. The CDR3 is CASSRDFGYEQYF. CDR3 sequence (DNA): TGTGCCAGTTCTCGGGACTTCGGCTACGAGCAGTACTTC.

The sample holds one count of this clone. This rearrangement joins TRBV6-6 to TRBJ2-5; perhaps TRBD2 as D (6 bases). The germline V gene encodes CDR1 MNHNY and CDR2 SVGAGI (reference sequence). The CDR3 has 14 amino acids. Trimming removed 4 bases from V and 4 bases from J, with 13 bases in between. DNA for the CDR3: TGTGCCAGCAGTTCTCCGGGAGACGGAGAGACCCAGTACTTC. Translating gives CASSSPGDGETQYF.

The chain employs TRBV7-9 and TRBJ1-2, with D perhaps TRBD1 (5 bases). V was cut by 1 base and J by 2 bases, with 5 bases left in between. Germline V lookup: CDR1 SEHNR, CDR2 FQNEAQ (reference sequence). The CDR3 is made up of 13 amino acids. In DNA, the CDR3 is TGTGCCAGCAGCTTAGGACAGAACTATGGCTACACCTTC. It yields the protein CASSLGQNYGYTF.

J is TRBJ2-5 and V is TRBV7-8, with unresolved D. Germline V gives CDR1 SGHVS, CDR2 FQNEAQ. V dropped 1 base and J dropped 4 bases, with 7 bases sitting between them. This CDR3 comprises 13 residues. CDR3 residues: CASSLGEAETQYF. CDR3 in DNA: TGTGCCAGCAGCTTAGGGGAAGCAGAGACCCAGTACTTC.

The J gene is TRBJ2-3, the V gene TRBV28; 9 positions agree with TRBD1. Trimming at V came to 3 bases and at J to 5 bases, leaving 9 bases not matched to a gene. The CDR3 runs 16 residues. Germline CDR1 is MDHEN and CDR2 is SYDVKM. This CDR3 reads CASSLEQGAWGDTQYF. CDR3 DNA sequence: TGTGCCAGCAGTTTGGAACAGGGGGCGTGGGGAGATACGCAGTATTTT.

With regard to this clone: The germline gene is not matched at one end of the junction; a read error may be the cause. Other DNA variants within this sample encode the same CDR3. The chain has TRBV4-1 and TRBJ2-7; 12 bases are a match to TRBD2. The CDR3 totals 16 residues. The V gene's germline CDR1 is MGHRA and CDR2 YSYEKL. CDR3 nucleotide sequence: TGTGCCAGCAGCCCTGGGACTAGCGGGTTCTCCTACGAGCAGTACTTC. Its protein is CASSPGTSGFSYEQYF.

In the case of this clone: Because the CDR3 is missing its conserved closing phenylalanine or tryptophan, this is likely a read error. Because the CDR3's place on the DNA is in doubt, the DNA is left out and the CDR3 is given as listed by TCRdb. This sequence joins TRBV27 and TRBJ2-7; the table's D call, TRBD1, has no DNA check behind it. Termini included, the CDR3 measures 11 amino acids. The V gene's germline CDR1 is MNHEY and CDR2 SMNVEV (reference sequence). Here the CDR3 reads CASSLYDTAIS.

This clone has only one observation. The chain recombines TRBV5-1 with TRBJ2-7; 8 bases align to TRBD1. In germline, CDR1 is SGHRS, CDR2 YFSETQ. This CDR3 region has 19 residues. J was trimmed by 1 base and V by 1 base; bases with no gene match: 16. As DNA, the CDR3 is TGCGCCAGCAGCTTGTTCGGGGGTCAGGGGGCCCCCTCATCCTACGAGCAGTACTTC. Protein: CASSLFGGQGAPSSYEQYF.